This T cell receptor beta chain came from a study of response to subunit inactivated influenza vaccine. Whole-study results and caveats: That few new T cells are recruited by each seasonal influenza vaccination was the authors' suggestion.

Concerning this clonotype itself: Its antigen is currently unknown.

TCRdb re-called the RT-PCR reads with MiXCR, one entry per CDR3 protein. Counted here are approximately 480,000 distinct CDR3 sequences, 11% occurring once; the ten biggest clones make up around 12%. Sample: PBMCs from blood, taken about 40 days after vaccination. This receptor was identified in a man aged 50-60 years who received an inactivated influenza vaccine.

CDR3 amino acids: CSASAPVATNEKLFF. The CDR3 region has the DNA TGCAGTGCTAGTGCCCCAGTTGCAACTAATGAAAAACTGTTTTTT. The chain carries TRBV20-1 and TRBJ1-4; D unclear. Germline V CDR1 and CDR2: DFQATT, SNEGSKA (reference sequence). V was trimmed by 3 bases and J by 0 bases, leaving 11 bases between them. The CDR3 runs 15 residues.